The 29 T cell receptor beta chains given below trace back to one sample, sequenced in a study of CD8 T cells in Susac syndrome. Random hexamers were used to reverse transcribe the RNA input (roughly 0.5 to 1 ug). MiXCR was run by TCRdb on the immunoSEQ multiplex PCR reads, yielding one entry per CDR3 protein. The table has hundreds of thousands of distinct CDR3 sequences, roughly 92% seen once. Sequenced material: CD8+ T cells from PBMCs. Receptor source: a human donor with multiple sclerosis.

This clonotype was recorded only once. CDR3 nucleotides: TGTGCCAGCAGCCTGTCAACCGGGACTAGCGTCTACGAGCAGTACTTC. Its translation: CASSLSTGTSVYEQYF. V usage is TRBV5-6 and J usage is TRBJ2-7; 10 nucleotides agree with TRBD2. The CDR3 totals 16 residues. The ends lost 4 bases at V and 3 bases at J; junction bases unmatched: 10. Per germline, CDR1 SGHDT and CDR2 YYEEEE.

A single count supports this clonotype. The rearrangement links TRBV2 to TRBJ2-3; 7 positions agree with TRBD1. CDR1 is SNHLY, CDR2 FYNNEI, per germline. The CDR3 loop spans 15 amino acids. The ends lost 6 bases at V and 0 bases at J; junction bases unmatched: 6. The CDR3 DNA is TGTGCCAGCAGCATCGGGACAGTAAGCACAGATACGCAGTATTTT. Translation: CASSIGTVSTDTQYF. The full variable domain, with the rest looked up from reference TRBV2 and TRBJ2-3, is EPEVTQTPSHQVTQMGQEVILRCVPISNHLYFYWYRQILGQKVEFLVSFYNNEISEKSEIFDDQFSVERPDGSNFTLKIRSTKLEDSAMYFCASSIGTVSTDTQYFGPGTRLTVL.

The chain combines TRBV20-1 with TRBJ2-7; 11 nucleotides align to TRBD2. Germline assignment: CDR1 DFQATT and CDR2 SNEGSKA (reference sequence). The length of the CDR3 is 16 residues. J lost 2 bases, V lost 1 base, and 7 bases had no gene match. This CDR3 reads CSARGGTSGSTYEQYF. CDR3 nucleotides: TGCAGTGCTAGAGGCGGGACTAGCGGAAGTACCTACGAGCAGTACTTC.

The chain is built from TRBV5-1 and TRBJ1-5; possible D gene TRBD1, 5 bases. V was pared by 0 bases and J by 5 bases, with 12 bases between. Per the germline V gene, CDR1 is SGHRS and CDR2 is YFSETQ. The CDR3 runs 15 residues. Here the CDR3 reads CASSLAQGGDQPQHF. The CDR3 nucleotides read TGCGCCAGCAGCTTGGCCCAGGGTGGAGATCAGCCCCAGCATTTT.

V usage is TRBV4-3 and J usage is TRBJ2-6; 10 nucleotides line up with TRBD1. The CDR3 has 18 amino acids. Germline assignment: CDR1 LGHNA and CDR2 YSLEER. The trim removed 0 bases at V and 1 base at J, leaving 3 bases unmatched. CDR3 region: CASSQDGTGASGANVLTF. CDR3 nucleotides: TGCGCCAGCAGCCAAGATGGGACAGGGGCATCTGGGGCCAACGTCCTGACTTTC.

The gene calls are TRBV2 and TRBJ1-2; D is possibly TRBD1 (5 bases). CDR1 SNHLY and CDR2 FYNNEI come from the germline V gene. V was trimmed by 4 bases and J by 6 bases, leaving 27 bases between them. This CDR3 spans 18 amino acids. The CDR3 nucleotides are TGTGCCAGCAGTGCCCCGCGGGGCGGACCTGGAGTTGTTGATGGCTACACCTTC. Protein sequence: CASSAPRGGPGVVDGYTF.

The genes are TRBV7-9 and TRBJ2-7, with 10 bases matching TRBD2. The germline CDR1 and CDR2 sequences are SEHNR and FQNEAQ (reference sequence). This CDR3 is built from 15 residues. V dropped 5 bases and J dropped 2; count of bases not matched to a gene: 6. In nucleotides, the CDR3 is TGTGCCAGCAGCCCCGGACTAGCGGCCCCCTACGAGCAGTACTTC. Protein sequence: CASSPGLAAPYEQYF.

Written as DNA, the CDR3 is TGTGCCAGCAGTCCCAACCCCGGGGGCTACAATGAGCAGTTCTTC. It codes for CASSPNPGGYNEQFF. The genes are TRBV27 and TRBJ2-1, with a weak D call TRBD2 (6 bases). V was trimmed by 5 bases and J by 3 bases, leaving 14 bases between them. The CDR3 length is 15 residues. Per the germline V gene, CDR1 is MNHEY and CDR2 is SMNVEV (reference sequence).

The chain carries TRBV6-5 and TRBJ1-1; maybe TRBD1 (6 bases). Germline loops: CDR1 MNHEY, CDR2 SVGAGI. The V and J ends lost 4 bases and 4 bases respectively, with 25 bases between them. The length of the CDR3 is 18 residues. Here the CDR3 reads CASSSPQGSREVVTEAFF. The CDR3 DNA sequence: TGTGCCAGCAGTTCTCCGCAGGGGAGTCGGGAGGTCGTCACTGAAGCTTTCTTT.

CDR3 nucleotides: TGTGCCAGCAGTAACCACCTGGGGTTGGACAATGAGCAGTTCTTC. Amino acid sequence: CASSNHLGLDNEQFF. The J gene is TRBJ2-1, the V gene TRBV2; no firm D call. The length of the CDR3 is 15 residues. CDR1 and CDR2 from the germline V gene are SNHLY and FYNNEI. Trimming took off 5 bases at V and 5 bases at J, with 16 bases between the two ends.

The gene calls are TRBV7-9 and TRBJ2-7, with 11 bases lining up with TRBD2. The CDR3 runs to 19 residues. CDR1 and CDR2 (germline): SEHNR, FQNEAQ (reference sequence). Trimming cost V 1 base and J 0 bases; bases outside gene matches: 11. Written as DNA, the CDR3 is TGTGCCAGCAGCTTAGAGTGGAGTAGCGGGAGGGTAAGCTCCTACGAGCAGTACTTC. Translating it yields CASSLEWSSGRVSSYEQYF.

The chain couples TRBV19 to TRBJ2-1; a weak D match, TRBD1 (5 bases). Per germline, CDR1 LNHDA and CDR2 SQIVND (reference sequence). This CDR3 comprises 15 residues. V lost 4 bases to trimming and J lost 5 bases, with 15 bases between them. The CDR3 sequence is CASSTQGLGNNEQFF. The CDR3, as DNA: TGTGCCAGTAGTACCCAGGGCTTAGGGAACAATGAGCAGTTCTTC.

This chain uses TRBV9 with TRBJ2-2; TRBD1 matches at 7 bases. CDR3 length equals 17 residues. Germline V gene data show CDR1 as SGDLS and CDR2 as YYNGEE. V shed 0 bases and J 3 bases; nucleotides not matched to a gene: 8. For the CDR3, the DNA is TGTGCCAGCAGCGTAGCTTCGGCAGGGGGAGACACCGGGGAGCTGTTTTTT. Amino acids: CASSVASAGGDTGELFF.

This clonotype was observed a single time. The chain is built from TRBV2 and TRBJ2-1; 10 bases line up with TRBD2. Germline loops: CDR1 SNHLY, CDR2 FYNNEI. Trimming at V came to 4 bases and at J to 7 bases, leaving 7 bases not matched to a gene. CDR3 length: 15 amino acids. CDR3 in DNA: TGTGCCAGCAGTGCAAGCGGGGGGGCAGGGAATGAGCAGTTCTTC. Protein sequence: CASSASGGAGNEQFF.

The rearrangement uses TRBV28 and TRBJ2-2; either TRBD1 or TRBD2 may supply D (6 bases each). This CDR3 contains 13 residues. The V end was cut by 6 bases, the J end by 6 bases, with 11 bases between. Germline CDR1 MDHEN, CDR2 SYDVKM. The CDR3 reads CASSGGGAGELFF. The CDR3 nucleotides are TGTGCCAGCAGCGGGGGCGGCGCCGGGGAGCTGTTTTTT.

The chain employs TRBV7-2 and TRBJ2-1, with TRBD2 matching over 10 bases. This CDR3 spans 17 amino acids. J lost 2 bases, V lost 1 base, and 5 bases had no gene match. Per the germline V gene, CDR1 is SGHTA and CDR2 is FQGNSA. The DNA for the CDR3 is TGTGCCAGCAGCTTAGTAGCGGGAGGACTTGCCTACAATGAGCAGTTCTTC. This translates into CASSLVAGGLAYNEQFF.

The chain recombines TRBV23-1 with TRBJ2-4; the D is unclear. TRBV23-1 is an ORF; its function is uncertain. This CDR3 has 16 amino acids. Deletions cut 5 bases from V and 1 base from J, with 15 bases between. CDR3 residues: CASSDKQVVAKNIQYF. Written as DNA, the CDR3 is TGCGCCAGCAGTGATAAGCAAGTAGTGGCCAAAAACATTCAGTACTTC.

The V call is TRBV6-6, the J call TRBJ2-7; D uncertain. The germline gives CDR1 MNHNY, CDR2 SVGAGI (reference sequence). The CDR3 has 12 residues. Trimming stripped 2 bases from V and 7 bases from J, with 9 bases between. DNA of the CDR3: TGTGCCAGCAGTTACCTTCTCATAGAGCAGTACTTC. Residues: CASSYLLIEQYF.

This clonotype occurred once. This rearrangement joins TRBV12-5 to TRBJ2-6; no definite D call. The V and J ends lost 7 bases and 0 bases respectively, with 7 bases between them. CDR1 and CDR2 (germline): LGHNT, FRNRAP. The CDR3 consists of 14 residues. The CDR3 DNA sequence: TGTGCTAGTGCCTTAGGCTCTGGGGCCAACGTCCTGACTTTC. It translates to CASALGSGANVLTF.

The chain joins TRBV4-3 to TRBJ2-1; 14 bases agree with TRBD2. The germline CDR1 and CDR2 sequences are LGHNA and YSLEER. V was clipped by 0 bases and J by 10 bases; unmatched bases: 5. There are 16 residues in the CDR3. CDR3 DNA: TGCGCCAGCAGCCAAGATTGGGGACTAGCGGGAGAGGAGCAGTTCTTC. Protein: CASSQDWGLAGEEQFF.

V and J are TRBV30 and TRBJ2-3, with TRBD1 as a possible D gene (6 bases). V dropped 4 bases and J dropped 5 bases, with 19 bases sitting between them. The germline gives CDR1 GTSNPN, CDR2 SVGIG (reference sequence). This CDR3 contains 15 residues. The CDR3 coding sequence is TGTGCCTGGATCCCCCTAGGGGGAAGGGAAGATACGCAGTATTTT. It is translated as CAWIPLGGREDTQYF. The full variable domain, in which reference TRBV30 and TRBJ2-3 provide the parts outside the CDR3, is SQTIHQWPATLVQPVGSPLSLECTVEGTSNPNLYWYRQAAGRGLQLLFYSVGIGQISSEVPQNLSASRPQDRQFILSSKKLLLSDSGFYLCAWIPLGGREDTQYFGPGTRLTVL.

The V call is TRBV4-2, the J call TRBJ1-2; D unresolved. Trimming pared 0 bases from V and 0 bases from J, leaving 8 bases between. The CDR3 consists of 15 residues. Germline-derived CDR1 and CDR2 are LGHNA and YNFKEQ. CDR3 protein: CASSQEDQANYGYTF. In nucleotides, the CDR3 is TGTGCCAGCAGCCAAGAGGATCAGGCTAACTATGGCTACACCTTC.

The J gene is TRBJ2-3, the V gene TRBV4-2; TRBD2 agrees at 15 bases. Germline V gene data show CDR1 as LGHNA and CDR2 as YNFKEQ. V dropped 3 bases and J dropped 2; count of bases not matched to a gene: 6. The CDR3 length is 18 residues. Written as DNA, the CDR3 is TGTGCCAGCAGCCAGGAAGGGACTAGCGGGGGGTCCACAGATACGCAGTATTTT. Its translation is CASSQEGTSGGSTDTQYF.

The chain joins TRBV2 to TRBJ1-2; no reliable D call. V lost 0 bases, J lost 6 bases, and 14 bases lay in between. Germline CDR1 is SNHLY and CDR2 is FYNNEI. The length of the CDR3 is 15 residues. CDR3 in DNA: TGTGCCAGCAGTGAAGCGCTAGGGATGGGCGATGGCTACACCTTC. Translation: CASSEALGMGDGYTF.

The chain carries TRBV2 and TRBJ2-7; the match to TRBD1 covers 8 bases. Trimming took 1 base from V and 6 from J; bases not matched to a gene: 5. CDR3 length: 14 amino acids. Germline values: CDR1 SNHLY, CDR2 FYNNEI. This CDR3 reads CASSEGTGYGEQYF. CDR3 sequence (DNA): TGTGCCAGCAGTGAAGGGACAGGGTATGGCGAGCAGTACTTC.

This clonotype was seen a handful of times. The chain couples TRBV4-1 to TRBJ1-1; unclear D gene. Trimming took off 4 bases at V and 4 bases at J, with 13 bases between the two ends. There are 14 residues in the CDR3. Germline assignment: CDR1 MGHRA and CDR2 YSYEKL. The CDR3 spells CASSLDTVSTEAFF. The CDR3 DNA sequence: TGCGCCAGCAGCCTTGACACTGTGAGCACTGAAGCTTTCTTT.

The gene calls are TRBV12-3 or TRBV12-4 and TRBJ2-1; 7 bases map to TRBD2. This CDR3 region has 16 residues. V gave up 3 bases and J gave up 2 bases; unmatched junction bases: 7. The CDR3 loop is CASSFLGEGAYNEQFF. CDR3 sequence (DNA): TGTGCCAGCAGTTTCCTGGGGGAGGGCGCCTACAATGAGCAGTTCTTC.

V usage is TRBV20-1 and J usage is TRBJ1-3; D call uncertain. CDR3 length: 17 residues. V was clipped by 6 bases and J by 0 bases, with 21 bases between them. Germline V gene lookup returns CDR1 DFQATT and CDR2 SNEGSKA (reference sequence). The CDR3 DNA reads TGCAGTGCCAAGGAGGGCCCGCCCGAATACTCTGGAAACACCATATATTTT. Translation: CSAKEGPPEYSGNTIYF.

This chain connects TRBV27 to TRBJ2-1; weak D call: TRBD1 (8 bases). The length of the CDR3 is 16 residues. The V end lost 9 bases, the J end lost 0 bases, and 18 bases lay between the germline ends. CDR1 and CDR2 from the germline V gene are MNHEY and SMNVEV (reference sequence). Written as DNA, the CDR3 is TGTGCCAGTCAAGCGGGACAGGCAAGCTCCTACAATGAGCAGTTCTTC. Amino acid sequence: CASQAGQASSYNEQFF.